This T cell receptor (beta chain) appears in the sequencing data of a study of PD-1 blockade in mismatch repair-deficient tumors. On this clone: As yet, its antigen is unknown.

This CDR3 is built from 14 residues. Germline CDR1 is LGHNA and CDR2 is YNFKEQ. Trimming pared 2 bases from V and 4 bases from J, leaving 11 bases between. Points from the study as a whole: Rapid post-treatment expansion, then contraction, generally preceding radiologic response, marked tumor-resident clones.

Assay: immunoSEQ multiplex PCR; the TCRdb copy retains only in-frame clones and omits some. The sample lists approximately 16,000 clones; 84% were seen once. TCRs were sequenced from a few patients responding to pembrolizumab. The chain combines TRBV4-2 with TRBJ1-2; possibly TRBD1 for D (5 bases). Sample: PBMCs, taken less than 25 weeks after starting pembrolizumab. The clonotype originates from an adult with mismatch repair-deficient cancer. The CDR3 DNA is TGTGCCAGCAGCCAAATAGGACAAGGCTATGGCTACACCTTC. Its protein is CASSQIGQGYGYTF.